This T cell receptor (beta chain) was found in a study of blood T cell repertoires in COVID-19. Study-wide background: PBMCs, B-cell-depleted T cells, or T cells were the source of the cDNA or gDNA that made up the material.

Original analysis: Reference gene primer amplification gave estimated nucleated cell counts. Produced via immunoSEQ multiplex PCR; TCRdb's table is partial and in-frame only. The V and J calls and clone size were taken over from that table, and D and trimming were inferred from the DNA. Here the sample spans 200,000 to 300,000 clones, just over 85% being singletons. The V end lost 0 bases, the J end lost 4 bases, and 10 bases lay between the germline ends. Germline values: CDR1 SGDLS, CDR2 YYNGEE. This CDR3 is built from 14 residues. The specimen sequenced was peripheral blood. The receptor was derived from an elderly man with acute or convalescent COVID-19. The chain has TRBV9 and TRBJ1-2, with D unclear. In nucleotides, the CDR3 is TGTGCCAGCAGCGTAGGGCGGGCGGGCTATGGCTACACCTTC. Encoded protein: CASSVGRAGYGYTF.